This TCR beta chain was documented in a study of shared clonotypes between healthy human individuals. The CDR3 contains 14 residues. Trimming removed 10 bases from V and 6 bases from J; junction bases left unmatched: 10. CDR1 MDHEN and CDR2 SYDVKM come from the germline V gene. Sequencing used immunoSEQ multiplex PCR; TCRdb keeps in-frame clones, though not all of them. This sample has some 1.5 million clones, with approximately 98% found just once. The V gene is TRBV28, the J gene TRBJ2-1; 9 nucleotides agree with TRBD1. This TCR was sampled from a man younger than 45 in good health. Source material: naive CD4+ T cells sorted from blood. As to subset: CD45RA+ positively selected. CDR3 in DNA: TGTGCCACCCTACAGGGGGCGTCGATCAATGAGCAGTTCTTC. It encodes CATLQGASINEQFF.